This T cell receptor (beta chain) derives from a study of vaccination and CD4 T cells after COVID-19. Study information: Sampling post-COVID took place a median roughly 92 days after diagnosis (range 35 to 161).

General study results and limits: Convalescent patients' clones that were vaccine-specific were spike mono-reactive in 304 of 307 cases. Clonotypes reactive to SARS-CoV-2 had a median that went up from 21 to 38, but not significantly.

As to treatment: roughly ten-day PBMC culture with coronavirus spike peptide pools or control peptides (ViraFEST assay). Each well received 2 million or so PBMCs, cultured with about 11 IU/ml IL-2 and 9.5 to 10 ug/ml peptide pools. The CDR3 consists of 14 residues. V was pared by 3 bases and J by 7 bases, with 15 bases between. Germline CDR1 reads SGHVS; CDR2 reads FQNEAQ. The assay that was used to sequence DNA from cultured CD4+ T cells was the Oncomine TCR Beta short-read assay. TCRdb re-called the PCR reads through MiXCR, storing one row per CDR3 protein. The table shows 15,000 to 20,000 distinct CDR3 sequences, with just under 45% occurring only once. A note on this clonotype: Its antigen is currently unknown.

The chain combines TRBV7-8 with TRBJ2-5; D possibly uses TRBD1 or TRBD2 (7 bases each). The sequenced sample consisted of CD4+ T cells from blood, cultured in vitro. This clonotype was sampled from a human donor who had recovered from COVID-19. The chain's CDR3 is CASSLPGGGVTQYF. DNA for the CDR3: TGTGCCAGCAGCTTGCCAGGGGGGGGTGTGACCCAGTACTTC. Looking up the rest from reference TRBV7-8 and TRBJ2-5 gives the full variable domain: GAGVSQSPRYKVAKRGQDVALRCDPISGHVSLFWYQQALGQGPEFLTYFQNEAQLDKSGLPSDRFFAERPEGSVSTLKIQRTQQEDSAVYLCASSLPGGGVTQYFGPGTRLLVL.